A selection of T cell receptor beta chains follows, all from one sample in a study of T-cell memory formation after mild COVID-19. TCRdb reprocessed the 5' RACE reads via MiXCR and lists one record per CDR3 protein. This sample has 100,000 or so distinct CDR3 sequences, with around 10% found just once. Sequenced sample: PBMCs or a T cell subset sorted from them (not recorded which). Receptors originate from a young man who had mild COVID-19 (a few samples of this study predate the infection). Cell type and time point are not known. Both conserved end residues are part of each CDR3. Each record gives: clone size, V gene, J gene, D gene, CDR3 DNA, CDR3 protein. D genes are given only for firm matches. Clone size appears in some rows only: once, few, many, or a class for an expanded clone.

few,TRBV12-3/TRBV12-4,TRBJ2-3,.,TGTGCCAGCAGTCCTCTGTCCTGGGGAGATACGCAGTATTTT,CASSPLSWGDTQYF
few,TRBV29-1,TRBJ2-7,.,TGCAGCGTTGAACTCAAGGACTACGAGCAGTACTTC,CSVELKDYEQYF
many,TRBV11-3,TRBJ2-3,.,TGTGCCAGCAGCGGTGACTCCGATACGCAGTATTTT,CASSGDSDTQYF
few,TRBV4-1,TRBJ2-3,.,TGCGCCAGCAGCCAAGAAGGACGAAGCACAGATACGCAGTATTTT,CASSQEGRSTDTQYF
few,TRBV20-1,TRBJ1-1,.,TGCAGTGCTAGAGATCCGGGAACAAACACTGAAGCTTTCTTT,CSARDPGTNTEAFF
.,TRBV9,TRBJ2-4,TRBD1,TGTGCCAGCAGCCCAGGGACAGGGGACGGCATTCAGTACTTC,CASSPGTGDGIQYF
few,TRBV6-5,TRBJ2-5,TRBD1,TGTGCCAGCAGTTACCCGACAGGGTCTAGAGAGACCCAGTACTTC,CASSYPTGSRETQYF
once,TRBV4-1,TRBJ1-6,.,TGCGCCAGCAGCCAAGCGGACAGAAATAATTCACCCCTCCACTTT,CASSQADRNNSPLHF
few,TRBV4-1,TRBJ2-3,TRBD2,TGCGCCAGCAGCCAAGATGGGTCTAGCGGGCCCGATACGCAGTATTTT,CASSQDGSSGPDTQYF
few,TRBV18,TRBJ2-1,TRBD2,TGTGCCAGCTCACCATCTTGGGTGACTAGCGGATACAATGAGCAGTTCTTC,CASSPSWVTSGYNEQFF
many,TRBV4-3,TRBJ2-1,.,TGCGCCAGCAGCCAAGAAGCCTACAATGAGCAGTTCTTC,CASSQEAYNEQFF
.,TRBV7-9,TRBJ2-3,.,TGTGCCAGCAGCTTAGTGACAGCCTTGAGCCTTTATACGCAGTATTTT,CASSLVTALSLYTQYF
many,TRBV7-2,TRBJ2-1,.,TGTGCCAGCAGCGCCGTCCGGGGGAATGAGCAGTTCTTC,CASSAVRGNEQFF
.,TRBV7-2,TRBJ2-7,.,TGTGCCAGCAGCTTGGGAGCAAACGAGCAGTACTTC,CASSLGANEQYF
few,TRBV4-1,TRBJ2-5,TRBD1,TGCGCCAGCAGCCAAGAACAGGGGGTTCTGGAGACCCAGTACTTC,CASSQEQGVLETQYF
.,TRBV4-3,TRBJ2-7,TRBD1,TGCGCCAGCAGCCAAGAAAGTCGTACAGGGGTCGACTACGAGCAGTACTTC,CASSQESRTGVDYEQYF
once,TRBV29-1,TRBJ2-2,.,TGCAGCGCTGGACAGACGAACACCGGGGAGCTGTTTTTT,CSAGQTNTGELFF
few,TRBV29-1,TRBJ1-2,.,TGCAGCGTCAGTGAGACGGATCTCTCCTACACCTTC,CSVSETDLSYTF
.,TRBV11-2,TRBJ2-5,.,TGTGCCAGCAGCTTAGTTGGCGCTTCTGGAGAGACCCAGTACTTC,CASSLVGASGETQYF
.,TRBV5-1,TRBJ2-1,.,TGCGCCAGCAGCTTGGATGTGGAGGGGCACAATGAGCAGTTCTTC,CASSLDVEGHNEQFF
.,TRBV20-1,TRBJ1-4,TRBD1,TGCAGTGCTAGCCGACAGGGAAGTGAAAAACTGTTTTTT,CSASRQGSEKLFF
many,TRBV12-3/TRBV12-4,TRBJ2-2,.,TGTGCCAGCAGTTCTGGTACCGGGGAGCTGTTTTTT,CASSSGTGELFF
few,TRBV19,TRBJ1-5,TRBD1,TGTGCCAGTAGTGGGACAGGAATCCTCGGCCAGCCCCAGCATTTT,CASSGTGILGQPQHF
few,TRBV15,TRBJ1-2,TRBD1,TGTGCCACCCAGGGGGGGCGAGGTAACTATGGCTACACCTTC,CATQGGRGNYGYTF
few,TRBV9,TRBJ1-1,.,TGTGCCAGCAGCGTAGGAGGTTTCACTGAAGCTTTCTTT,CASSVGGFTEAFF
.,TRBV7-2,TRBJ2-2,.,TGTGCCAGCAGCTTAGACTTCACCGGGGAGCTGTTTTTT,CASSLDFTGELFF
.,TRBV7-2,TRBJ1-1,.,TGTGCCAGCAGCTTCCTACAGGGAGCCGCACAAGATGAAGCTTTCTTT,CASSFLQGAAQDEAFF
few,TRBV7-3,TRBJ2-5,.,TGTGCCAGCAGCTTAATTGGCCCACTCGGCGGGGCCACCAGGGAGACCCAGTACTTC,CASSLIGPLGGATRETQYF
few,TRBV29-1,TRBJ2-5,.,TGCAGCGTTGAAGGGTGGAGGGGGTCGGAGGAGACCCAGTACTTC,CSVEGWRGSEETQYF